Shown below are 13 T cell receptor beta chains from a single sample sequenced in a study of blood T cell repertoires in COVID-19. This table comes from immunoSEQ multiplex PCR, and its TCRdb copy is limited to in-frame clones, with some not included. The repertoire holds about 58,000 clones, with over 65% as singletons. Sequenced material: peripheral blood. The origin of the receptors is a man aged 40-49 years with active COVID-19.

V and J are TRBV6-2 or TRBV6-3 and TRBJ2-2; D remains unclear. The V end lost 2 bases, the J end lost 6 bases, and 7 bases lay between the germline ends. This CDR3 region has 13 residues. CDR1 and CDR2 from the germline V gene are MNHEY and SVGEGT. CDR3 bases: TGTGCCAGCAGTTACGGAGCCTCCGGGGAGCTGTTTTTT. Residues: CASSYGASGELFF.

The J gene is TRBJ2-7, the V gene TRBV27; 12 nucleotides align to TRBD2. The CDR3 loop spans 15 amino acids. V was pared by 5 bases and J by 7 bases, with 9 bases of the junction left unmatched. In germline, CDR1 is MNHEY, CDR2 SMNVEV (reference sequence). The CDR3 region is CASSLRLAGVREQYF. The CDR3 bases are TGTGCCAGCAGTCTAAGACTAGCGGGAGTACGGGAGCAGTACTTC.

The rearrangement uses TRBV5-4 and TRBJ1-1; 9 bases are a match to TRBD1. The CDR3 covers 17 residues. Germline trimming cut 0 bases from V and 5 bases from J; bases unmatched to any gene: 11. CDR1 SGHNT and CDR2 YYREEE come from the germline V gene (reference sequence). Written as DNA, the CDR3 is TGTGCCAGCAGCTTGGACCACAGGGGGCTCTTACCAACTGAAGCTTTCTTT. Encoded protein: CASSLDHRGLLPTEAFF.

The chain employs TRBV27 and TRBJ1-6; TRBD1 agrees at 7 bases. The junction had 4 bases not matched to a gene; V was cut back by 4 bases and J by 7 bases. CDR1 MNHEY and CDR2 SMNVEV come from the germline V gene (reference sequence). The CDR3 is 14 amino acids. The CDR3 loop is CASSSGTENSPLHF. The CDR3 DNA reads TGTGCCAGCAGTTCCGGGACAGAAAATTCACCCCTCCACTTT.

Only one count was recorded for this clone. CDR3 protein: CASSLGSGGSSYNEQFF. DNA of the CDR3: TGCGCCAGCAGCTTGGGTAGCGGGGGAAGCTCCTACAATGAGCAGTTCTTC. This chain links TRBV5-1 with TRBJ2-1; 9 nucleotides line up with TRBD2. Germline CDR1 SGHRS, CDR2 YFSETQ. J gave up 0 bases and V 0 bases, and 4 bases lay outside the gene matches. The CDR3 has 17 residues.

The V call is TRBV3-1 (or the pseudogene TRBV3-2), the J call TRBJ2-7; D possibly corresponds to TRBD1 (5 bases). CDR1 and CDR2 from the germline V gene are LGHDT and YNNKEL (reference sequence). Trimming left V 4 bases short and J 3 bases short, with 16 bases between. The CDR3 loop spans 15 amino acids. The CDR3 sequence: CASSLEQAVFYEQYF. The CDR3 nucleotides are TGTGCCAGCAGCCTTGAACAGGCGGTCTTCTACGAGCAGTACTTC.

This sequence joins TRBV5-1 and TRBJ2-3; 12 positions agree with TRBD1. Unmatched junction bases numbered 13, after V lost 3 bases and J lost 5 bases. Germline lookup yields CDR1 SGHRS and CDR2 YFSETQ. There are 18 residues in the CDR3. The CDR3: CASSSHPGQGASGDTQYF. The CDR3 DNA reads TGCGCCAGCAGCTCCCATCCGGGACAGGGGGCGAGTGGAGATACGCAGTATTTT.

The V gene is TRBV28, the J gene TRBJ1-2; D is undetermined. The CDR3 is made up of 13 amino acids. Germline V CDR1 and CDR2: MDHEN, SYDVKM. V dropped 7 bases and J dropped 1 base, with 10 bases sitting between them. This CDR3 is CASMEEDNYGYTF. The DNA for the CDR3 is TGTGCCAGCATGGAGGAGGATAACTATGGCTACACCTTC.

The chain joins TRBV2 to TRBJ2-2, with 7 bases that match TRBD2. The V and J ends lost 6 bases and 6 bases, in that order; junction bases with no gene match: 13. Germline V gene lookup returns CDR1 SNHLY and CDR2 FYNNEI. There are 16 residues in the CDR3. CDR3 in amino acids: CASSPGGPSWSGELFF. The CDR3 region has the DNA TGTGCCAGCAGCCCGGGGGGTCCTAGCTGGTCCGGGGAGCTGTTTTTT.

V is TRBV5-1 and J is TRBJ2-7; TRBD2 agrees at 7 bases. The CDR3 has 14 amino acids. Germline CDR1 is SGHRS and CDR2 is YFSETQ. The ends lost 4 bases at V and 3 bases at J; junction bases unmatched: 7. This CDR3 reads CASSPWTGGYEQYF. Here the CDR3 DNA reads TGCGCCAGCAGCCCGTGGACGGGAGGCTACGAGCAGTACTTC.

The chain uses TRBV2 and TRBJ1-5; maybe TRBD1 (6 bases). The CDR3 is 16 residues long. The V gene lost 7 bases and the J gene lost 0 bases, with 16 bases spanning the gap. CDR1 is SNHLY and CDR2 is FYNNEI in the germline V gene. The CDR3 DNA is TGTGCCAGCAACCCGACAGGACCACATAGCAATCAGCCCCAGCATTTT. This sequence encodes CASNPTGPHSNQPQHF.

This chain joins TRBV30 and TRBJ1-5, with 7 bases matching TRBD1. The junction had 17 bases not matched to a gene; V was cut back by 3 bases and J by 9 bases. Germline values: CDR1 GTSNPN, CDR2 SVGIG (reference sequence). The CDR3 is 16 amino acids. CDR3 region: CAWSDSHAGQVGPQHF. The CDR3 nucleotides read TGTGCCTGGAGCGATTCCCACGCCGGACAGGTCGGGCCCCAGCATTTT. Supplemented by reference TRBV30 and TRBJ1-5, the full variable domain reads SQTIHQWPATLVQPVGSPLSLECTVEGTSNPNLYWYRQAAGRGLQLLFYSVGIGQISSEVPQNLSASRPQDRQFILSSKKLLLSDSGFYLCAWSDSHAGQVGPQHFGDGTRLSIL.

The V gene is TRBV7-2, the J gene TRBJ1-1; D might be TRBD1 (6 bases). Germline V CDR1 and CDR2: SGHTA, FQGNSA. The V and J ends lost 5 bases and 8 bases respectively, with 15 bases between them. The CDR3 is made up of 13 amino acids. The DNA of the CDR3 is TGTGCCAGCAGCCTACAGGGAGCGGGGGAAGCTTTCTTT. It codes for CASSLQGAGEAFF.